This T cell receptor beta chain is from a study of cytomegalovirus exposure and HLA in healthy donors. Points from the study as a whole: Indistinguishability led to the exclusion of some V segments, TRBV6-2 and TRBV6-3 included. Researchers catalogued some 160 TCR beta chains as cytomegalovirus-associated. Most of the TCR beta V segments (in an earlier analysis) were productive either about 87% or about 30% of the time. It is likely that the observed cluster of highly shared sequence variants was a sequencing artifact.

This CDR3 spans 13 amino acids. The germline gives CDR1 LGHNT, CDR2 FRNRAP. Between the trimmed V and J ends, which lost 5 bases and 0 bases, there was a span of 7 bases. The PCR made use of 60 Vbeta and 13 Jbeta primers. Profiled with immunoSEQ multiplex PCR; TCRdb holds only in-frame clones, not every one. The table has roughly 130,000 clones, roughly two thirds seen once. A remark on this clone: No antigen is known for it.

The TCR sequence derives from a middle-aged woman in good health and CMV-seronegative. V and J are TRBV12-5 and TRBJ1-1; D is uncertain. Sequenced sample: PBMCs. The CDR3 DNA reads as TGTGCTAGTGGTGTTCAGGTGAACACTGAAGCTTTCTTT. Its translation: CASGVQVNTEAFF.